This TCR beta chain was obtained from a study of blood T cell repertoires in COVID-19 (dated by TCRdb to the early 2020s). Concerning the study at large: The collaborator samples originated in the United States, Italy and Spain and spanned the acute and convalescent phases of COVID-19. The prospective study material was composed of cDNA or gDNA derived from T cells, B-cell-depleted T cells, or PBMCs. Subjects who had been exposed to COVID-19, were actively infected with it, or had recovered from it provided the deeply sampled blood TCRbeta repertoires that made up the dataset. The repertoires were released in a freely available public database meant as a resource for research on the immune response to SARS-CoV-2. Samples came from the ongoing ImmuneRACE study (first 160 participants) plus 1,254 subjects from 6 global collaborators. The sample metadata nearly always contained a de-identified subject ID, COVID-19 status, age in years and sex. HLA class I and class II types, where available, came from metadata supplied by the sample provider rather than from assay-based typing.

Collaborating institutions collected whole blood in K2EDTA tubes following their own protocols. For TCRbeta analysis, collaborators shipped samples in one of three forms: frozen whole blood, isolated PBMCs, or DNA extracted from either of those sample types. As concerns this clone: The specificity of this receptor is unknown. No base-level quality is on record; no much larger clone is a single base apart.

The immunoSEQ Assay, a bias-controlled multiplex PCR, was used to amplify TCRbeta CDR3 regions from genomic DNA. Concerning the study's data processing: Within the assay, amplification of reference gene primers was used to estimate how many nucleated cells each sample contained. To quantify the absolute abundance of each unique TCRbeta CDR3 rearrangement, sequence reads were collapsed and filtered. For each sample, productive Simpson clonality was calculated as the square root of Simpson's diversity index across productive rearrangements. In TCRdb, the immuneACCESS table is reduced to in-frame sequences with V and J assigned. These tables do not hold every clone; where another copy was compared, an unresolved V gene accounts for under half, and the others remain unexplained. The DNA was the basis for D and trimming; V, J and clone size are from that table. This sample gives about 150,000 clones in total; over 60% of them show up just once. The ten largest clones add up to under 2% of the sample.

General findings and caveats noted by the study authors: The amount of clinical and demographic metadata varied by source and participant and was provided uncurated.

At the junction V is shortened by 3 bases and J by 4 bases; bases outside the gene matches: 6. Reading from cysteine to phenylalanine, the CDR3 counts 14 amino acids. The entry retains the CDR3 DNA only, 42 bases that are in frame from base 1. The germline V gene (reference sequence) specifies GTSNPN as CDR1 and SVGIG as CDR2. The sample comprised peripheral blood. The TCR originated in a man of 80 years or more with acute or convalescent COVID-19. Rearrangement joined TRBV30 to TRBJ2-7, with 10 central nucleotides matching TRBD1. The DNA sequence is as follows: TGTGCCTGGAGGGGACAGGGGAGGATGTACGAGCAGTACTTC. This encodes CAWRGQGRMYEQYF.